Listed below are T cell receptor beta chains from one sample, sequenced in a study of cytomegalovirus exposure and HLA in healthy donors. Assay: immunoSEQ multiplex PCR; the TCRdb copy retains only in-frame clones and omits some. This table holds about 180,000 clones, around 80% found once. The sequenced material came from PBMCs. These receptors were taken from a woman in her forties or fifties in good health and CMV-seronegative. Each CDR3 is given with its conserved first and last residue. The D gene is left open where the match is weak. Some rows have no size entry. The others give once, few or many, or a class for an expanded clone.

CDR3: CASSLGQVGNTIYF; DNA: TGTGCCAGCAGCTTGGGTCAGGTTGGAAACACCATATATTTT; J: TRBJ1-3; V: TRBV5-6; D: -; size: -
CDR3: CASSEDYIAGYNEQFF; DNA: TGTGCCAGCAGTGAGGACTATATAGCGGGGTACAATGAGCAGTTCTTC; J: TRBJ2-1; V: TRBV9; D: TRBD2; size: once
CDR3: CATSRDIAATEAFF; DNA: TGTGCCACCAGCAGAGATATAGCGGCAACTGAAGCTTTCTTT; J: TRBJ1-1; V: TRBV15; D: -; size: -
CDR3: CASSKLAGAVGQFF; DNA: TGTGCCAGCAGTAAACTAGCGGGAGCGGTCGGGCAGTTCTTC; J: TRBJ2-1; V: TRBV28; D: TRBD2; size: -
CDR3: CASSLARLASDEQFF; DNA: TGTGCCAGCAGCTTAGCACGTCTAGCAAGCGATGAGCAGTTCTTC; J: TRBJ2-1; V: TRBV11-2; D: -; size: -
CDR3: CASSRTPLLVKETQYF; DNA: TGCGCCAGCAGCCGTACGCCGCTTTTAGTTAAAGAGACCCAGTACTTC; J: TRBJ2-5; V: TRBV4-1; D: -; size: -
CDR3: CASSVGTSGGTDTQYF; DNA: TGTGCCAGCAGCGTGGGGACTAGCGGGGGGACAGATACGCAGTATTTT; J: TRBJ2-3; V: TRBV9; D: TRBD2; size: few
CDR3: CASSLQGAGGANVLTF; DNA: TGTGCCAGCTCACTTCAGGGGGCAGGTGGGGCCAACGTCCTGACTTTC; J: TRBJ2-6; V: TRBV18; D: TRBD1; size: -
CDR3: CASSLGQNQETQYF; DNA: TGCGCCAGCAGCTTGGGTCAGAACCAAGAGACCCAGTACTTC; J: TRBJ2-5; V: TRBV5-1; D: -; size: -
CDR3: CASRGTGGDEQYF; DNA: TGTGCCAGTAGGGGGACAGGGGGCGACGAGCAGTACTTC; J: TRBJ2-7; V: TRBV19; D: TRBD1; size: once
CDR3: CASSRGVGPIGYTF; DNA: TGTGCCAGCAGCCGGGGAGTGGGCCCAATAGGCTACACCTTC; J: TRBJ1-2; V: TRBV7-9; D: -; size: -
CDR3: CASTMGSSGANVLTF; DNA: TGCGCCAGCACCATGGGCAGCTCTGGGGCCAACGTCCTGACTTTC; J: TRBJ2-6; V: TRBV5-1; D: -; size: -
CDR3: CASSLGRTSPRIGNETQYF; DNA: TGTGCCAGCAGCTTAGGCCGTACAAGCCCTCGGATCGGGAATGAGACCCAGTACTTC; J: TRBJ2-5; V: TRBV7-9; D: -; size: once
CDR3: CAWSMTAHEQYF; DNA: TGTGCCTGGAGTATGACAGCTCACGAGCAGTACTTC; J: TRBJ2-7; V: TRBV30; D: -; size: -
CDR3: CASSPVGGTYEQYF; DNA: TGTGCCAGCAGCCCCGTAGGAGGAACCTACGAGCAGTACTTC; J: TRBJ2-7; V: TRBV13; D: -; size: -
CDR3: CASSREAWVSYNEQFF; DNA: TGTGCCAGTAGCCGCGAGGCGTGGGTTTCCTACAATGAGCAGTTCTTC; J: TRBJ2-1; V: TRBV19; D: -; size: -
CDR3: CASSSTFWDRGLSGANVLTF; DNA: TGTGCCAGCAGTTCCACCTTTTGGGACAGGGGCCTCTCTGGGGCCAACGTCCTGACTTTC; J: TRBJ2-6; V: TRBV27; D: TRBD1; size: -
CDR3: CASTPREGRYEQFF; DNA: TGTGCCAGCACTCCCCGGGAGGGGCGCTATGAGCAGTTCTTC; J: TRBJ2-1; V: TRBV5-5; D: TRBD2; size: -
CDR3: CASRDRAYEQYF; DNA: TGTGCCAGCAGAGACAGAGCCTACGAGCAGTACTTC; J: TRBJ2-7; V: TRBV28; D: -; size: -
CDR3: CASSQEQGTEQYF; DNA: TGCGCCAGCAGCCAAGAGCAGGGGACCGAGCAGTACTTC; J: TRBJ2-7; V: TRBV4-3; D: -; size: -